This entry describes one T cell receptor (beta chain). No antigen is known for it. Sequenced by immunoSEQ multiplex PCR; TCRdb stores in-frame clones only, minus some. Of under 20,000 clones in the sample, about 90% were seen once. The data originate from a study of somatic mutations in cytotoxic T cells in rheumatoid arthritis. About the research overall: Flow cytometric sorting isolated some V beta antibody-stained T-cell populations at nearly 100% purity, and among them were V beta1+ cells that underwent TCRB sequencing. Study conclusions and caveats: For CD8+ T-cell clonality, rheumatoid arthritis patients and age-matched healthy controls did not differ significantly.

Among the healthy controls, all of them blood donors, the median age was around 53 years (range roughly 20-70) and more than 45% were female. Each population, CD4+ and CD8+ cells, was isolated by positive magnetic bead selection and checked for purity by flow cytometry. The length of the CDR3 is 14 residues. Trimming stripped 3 bases from V and 2 bases from J, with 8 bases between. Germline loops: CDR1 MNHEY, CDR2 SMNVEV (reference sequence). Sequencing was done on a sample of CD8+ T cells sorted from blood. The rearrangement links TRBV27 to TRBJ1-3, with D hard to call. The clonotype was recovered from a man aged 40-49 years in good health. CDR3 sequence (DNA): TGTGCCAGCAGTTTGGCAGTCCCTGGAAACACCATATATTTT. It encodes CASSLAVPGNTIYF.